This T cell receptor beta chain came from a study of T cells in Graves' hyperthyroidism and ophthalmopathy. The overall study: Peripheral blood was secured at the point of initial diagnosis, before any treatment. Findings and limits, study-wide: Ophthalmopathy was predicted by the model a median of about 6.5 months ahead of onset.

RNA transcripts provided the source from which TCR beta CDR3 regions were amplified. First-round RT-PCR with HTBI primers amplified the TCR CDR3 region. TCRdb recomputed calls from the multiplex PCR reads with MiXCR, one row per CDR3 protein. The table lists approximately 620,000 distinct CDR3 sequences, more than 11% of them singletons, with 5.5% to 7.5% in the top ten. This clonotype was picked up many times. Antigen specificity is unknown. CDR3 length equals 13 residues. Deletions cut 3 bases from V and 4 bases from J, with 9 bases between. Germline CDR1 is SGHNT and CDR2 is YYREEE (reference sequence). Clinical symptoms, serum thyroxine, TRAb, thyroid ultrasound and orbital computed tomography established diagnosis.

The chain combines TRBV5-4 with TRBJ2-3; D perhaps matches TRBD1 (5 bases). The clonotype originates from a woman aged 25 to 39 with Graves' hyperthyroidism that later progressed to Graves' ophthalmopathy. The sequenced sample was blood. CDR3 amino acids: CASSSQGPDTQYF. In nucleotides, the CDR3 is TGTGCCAGCAGCTCCCAGGGTCCAGATACGCAGTATTTT.